Following are 32 T cell receptor beta chains from one sample sequenced in a study of blood T cell repertoires in COVID-19. Clones were read by immunoSEQ multiplex PCR, and TCRdb kept only the in-frame ones, dropping some. The data show 160,000 or so clones, 75% to 85% seen once. The sequencing input was PBMCs or T cells enriched from blood (not recorded which). The origin of the receptors is a man aged 50 or older who had recovered from COVID-19.

The V call is TRBV5-1, the J call TRBJ2-5; 9 positions agree with TRBD2. Per germline, CDR1 SGHRS and CDR2 YFSETQ. V dropped 10 bases and J dropped 2; count of bases not matched to a gene: 9. The CDR3 has 14 amino acids. CDR3 amino acids: CASFRRGGQETQYF. The DNA for the CDR3 is TGCGCCTCCTTCCGGCGGGGGGGACAAGAGACCCAGTACTTC.

This rearrangement joins TRBV5-5 to TRBJ1-2; TRBD1 agrees at 8 bases. The ends lost 2 bases at V and 6 bases at J; junction bases unmatched: 9. The germline CDR1 and CDR2 sequences are SGHKS and YYEKEE (reference sequence). This CDR3 has 15 amino acids. CDR3 sequence (DNA): TGTGCCAGCAGCTTTGCTGCAGGGGGCTTGGATGGCTACACCTTC. It yields the protein CASSFAAGGLDGYTF.

J is TRBJ2-7 and V is TRBV29-1, with TRBD1 identical over 8 bases. V dropped 6 bases and J dropped 0; count of bases not matched to a gene: 19. There are 18 residues in the CDR3. Germline CDR1 reads SQVTM; CDR2 reads ANQGSEA. CDR3 amino acids: CSVESPSPRDRSSYEQYF. CDR3 bases: TGCAGCGTAGAAAGCCCTAGCCCCAGGGACAGGAGCTCCTACGAGCAGTACTTC.

The V gene is TRBV11-3, the J gene TRBJ2-5, with 10 bases that match TRBD1. The CDR3 extends over 15 amino acids. Germline V gene data show CDR1 as SGHNT and CDR2 as YENEEA. Losses at the gene ends were 3 bases for V and 4 bases for J; bases not matched to a gene: 5. Written as DNA, the CDR3 is TGTGCCAGCAGCTTTTCCGGACAGGGGGGAGAGACCCAGTACTTC. Translation: CASSFSGQGGETQYF.

The chain is built from TRBV5-1 and TRBJ2-2; tentative D call: TRBD1 (6 bases). Trimming took off 0 bases at V and 3 bases at J, with 9 bases between the two ends. The length of the CDR3 is 15 residues. Per the germline V gene, CDR1 is SGHRS and CDR2 is YFSETQ. The CDR3 nucleotides read TGCGCCAGCAGCTTGGACAGGGCGGACACCGGGGAGCTGTTTTTT. It yields the protein CASSLDRADTGELFF.

The V and J genes are TRBV6-5 and TRBJ1-1; 9 nucleotides align to TRBD1. CDR1 MNHEY and CDR2 SVGAGI come from the germline V gene. This CDR3 contains 13 residues. Germline trimming cut 6 bases from V and 7 bases from J; bases unmatched to any gene: 6. The CDR3 DNA sequence: TGTGCCAGCAGGGTTCGGACAGGGGATGAAGCTTTCTTT. Its protein product is CASRVRTGDEAFF.

The chain links TRBV19 to TRBJ1-1; unclear D gene. V was shortened by 6 bases and J by 5 bases, with 22 bases between the two germline ends. There are 16 residues in the CDR3. Germline V gives CDR1 LNHDA, CDR2 SQIVND (reference sequence). Here the CDR3 reads CASRNAGAGRGTEAFF. The CDR3 nucleotides are TGTGCCAGTAGAAATGCGGGAGCCGGGCGCGGGACTGAAGCTTTCTTT.

The V gene is TRBV7-3, the J gene TRBJ2-7; 8 bases are a match to TRBD1. CDR3 length: 15 amino acids. Germline-derived CDR1 and CDR2 are SGHTA and FQGTGA. The trim removed 1 base at V and 4 bases at J, leaving 6 bases unmatched. The CDR3 DNA sequence: TGTGCCAGCAGCTTAATGCCCGGACAGGGTTACGAGCAGTACTTC. Protein product: CASSLMPGQGYEQYF.

This clone was counted once. V and J are TRBV5-8 and TRBJ1-2; D may be TRBD1 (5 bases). CDR3 size: 15 residues. CDR1 is SGHTS, CDR2 YDEGEE, per germline. V was pared by 5 bases and J by 2 bases, with 16 bases between. The CDR3 bases are TGTGCCAGCAGAACCCCCTCGGCAGGGAACTATGGCTACACCTTC. The encoded protein is CASRTPSAGNYGYTF.

The CDR3: CASSLGLTEAFF. The CDR3, as DNA: TGTGCCAGCAGCTTGGGGCTCACTGAAGCTTTCTTT. The V and J genes are TRBV7-9 and TRBJ1-1; TRBD1 might be the D (5 bases). The germline gives CDR1 SEHNR, CDR2 FQNEAQ (reference sequence). The CDR3 extends over 12 amino acids. Trimming shortened V by 3 bases and J by 4 bases, and 6 bases separated the two germline ends.

This clone was seen only once. The chain recombines TRBV18 with TRBJ1-1; D may be TRBD1 (6 bases). This CDR3 is built from 18 residues. CDR1 is KGHSH and CDR2 is LQKENI in the germline V gene. V was clipped by 4 bases and J by 4 bases, with 25 bases between them. The CDR3 reads CASSRITPDRLYSTEAFF. The CDR3 DNA reads TGTGCCAGCTCACGGATAACCCCCGACAGGCTATATTCCACTGAAGCTTTCTTT. Full variable domain (remainder filled in from reference TRBV18 and TRBJ1-1): NAGVMQNPRHLVRRRGQEARLRCSPMKGHSHVYWYRQLPEEGLKFMVYLQKENIIDESGMPKERFSAEFPKEGPSILRIQQVVRGDSAAYFCASSRITPDRLYSTEAFFGQGTRLTVV.

The chain has TRBV5-1 and TRBJ1-4; tentatively, D is TRBD1 (5 bases). The CDR3 consists of 14 residues. Germline loops: CDR1 SGHRS, CDR2 YFSETQ. V lost 2 bases to trimming and J lost 3 bases, with 8 bases between them. The DNA for the CDR3 is TGCGCCAGCAGCTTCGGGGGTCCTAATGAAAAACTGTTTTTT. Translation gives CASSFGGPNEKLFF. Full variable domain (outside the CDR3, taken from reference TRBV5-1 and TRBJ1-4): KAGVTQTPRYLIKTRGQQVTLSCSPISGHRSVSWYQQTPGQGLQFLFEYFSETQRNKGNFPGRFSGRQFSNSRSEMNVSTLELGDSALYLCASSFGGPNEKLFFGSGTQLSVL.

The V gene is TRBV6-5, the J gene TRBJ1-2; 7 positions agree with TRBD1. The CDR3 consists of 13 residues. Germline V gives CDR1 MNHEY, CDR2 SVGAGI. Unmatched junction bases numbered 9, after V lost 6 bases and J lost 8 bases. The CDR3 reads CASRLPGQKGYTF. CDR3 DNA sequence: TGTGCCAGCAGACTTCCGGGACAGAAAGGCTACACCTTC.

This clone was seen at least ten times. The chain is built from TRBV10-2 and TRBJ2-2; TRBD1 aligns across 9 bases. The trim removed 6 bases at V and 4 bases at J, leaving 6 bases unmatched. CDR3 length: 15 residues. Germline V gene sequence: CDR1 WSHSY, CDR2 SAAADI. The CDR3 nucleotides read TGCGCCAGCAGACAGGGGGCGCGTGGCACCGGGGAGCTGTTTTTT. Protein: CASRQGARGTGELFF.

The V and J genes are TRBV6-5 and TRBJ2-7; tentative D call: TRBD2 (6 bases). The CDR3 has 13 amino acids. V lost 6 bases and J lost 7, with 16 bases in between. The germline V gene has CDR1 MNHEY and CDR2 SVGAGI. CDR3 sequence: CASSSSRGREQYF. In DNA form, the CDR3 reads TGTGCCAGCAGCTCCTCGCGGGGCAGGGAGCAGTACTTC.

This chain links TRBV3-1 (or the pseudogene TRBV3-2) with TRBJ2-1; 9 bases match TRBD2. The CDR3 extends over 13 amino acids. The germline V gene has CDR1 LGHDT and CDR2 YNNKEL (reference sequence). Unmatched junction bases numbered 2, after V lost 4 bases and J lost 7 bases. The CDR3 DNA reads TGTGCCAGCAGCCCGCTAGCGGGGAATGAGCAGTTCTTC. Translating it yields CASSPLAGNEQFF.

This clone was counted a single time. V is TRBV2 and J is TRBJ1-5; the match to TRBD1 covers 10 bases. The CDR3 runs to 15 residues. Germline V gene lookup returns CDR1 SNHLY and CDR2 FYNNEI. V trimming: 6 bases; J trimming: 5 bases; junction bases outside the gene matches: 7. The CDR3 DNA reads as TGTGCCAGCAGGCGTGAGACAGGGGGCGATCAGCCCCAGCATTTT. Its translation: CASRRETGGDQPQHF.

The J gene is TRBJ1-1, the V gene TRBV18; tentative D call: TRBD1 (5 bases). The CDR3 extends over 15 amino acids. Trimming took off 6 bases at V and 2 bases at J, with 16 bases between the two ends. Per germline, CDR1 KGHSH and CDR2 LQKENI. CDR3 in DNA: TGTGCCAGCTCCCCAGGGCAGACTATCAACACTGAAGCTTTCTTT. It is translated as CASSPGQTINTEAFF.

This chain links TRBV5-1 with TRBJ1-2, with D tentatively TRBD1 (6 bases). Trimming removed 4 bases from V and 1 base from J, with 14 bases in between. Germline V gene sequence: CDR1 SGHRS, CDR2 YFSETQ. There are 15 residues in the CDR3. CDR3 in DNA: TGCGCCAGCAGCCCAGACAGGACCGTTAACTATGGCTACACCTTC. It encodes CASSPDRTVNYGYTF. Variable domain in full (rest from reference TRBV5-1 and TRBJ1-2): KAGVTQTPRYLIKTRGQQVTLSCSPISGHRSVSWYQQTPGQGLQFLFEYFSETQRNKGNFPGRFSGRQFSNSRSEMNVSTLELGDSALYLCASSPDRTVNYGYTFGSGTRLTVV.

V usage is TRBV28 and J usage is TRBJ1-2; TRBD1 matches 11 bases. The length of the CDR3 is 15 residues. The V gene's germline CDR1 is MDHEN and CDR2 SYDVKM. J lost 8 bases, V lost 6 bases, and 11 bases had no gene match. The CDR3 DNA is TGTGCCAGCAGGTTTTCGGGACAGGGGGGTGGAGGCTACACCTTC. Amino acids: CASRFSGQGGGGYTF.

This chain uses TRBV3-1 (or the pseudogene TRBV3-2) with TRBJ2-2; 8 nucleotides align to TRBD1. The CDR3 covers 15 residues. J gave up 4 bases and V 4 bases, and 5 bases lay outside the gene matches. Per germline, CDR1 LGHDT and CDR2 YNNKEL (reference sequence). The CDR3 DNA reads as TGTGCCAGCAGCCCATTTGACAGGGGCACCGGGGAGCTGTTTTTT. This translates into CASSPFDRGTGELFF.

This chain links TRBV4-1 with TRBJ1-1; 10 bases align to TRBD1. This CDR3 region has 15 residues. J gave up 3 bases and V 6 bases, and 7 bases lay outside the gene matches. Germline V gene data show CDR1 as MGHRA and CDR2 as YSYEKL. The CDR3 loop reads CASRRDRGPDTEAFF. CDR3 coding DNA: TGCGCCAGCAGGCGAGACAGGGGGCCCGACACTGAAGCTTTCTTT.

V and J are TRBV9 and TRBJ2-5, with 9 bases lining up with TRBD1. The ends lost 3 bases at V and 5 bases at J; junction bases unmatched: 5. Per germline, CDR1 SGDLS and CDR2 YYNGEE. CDR3 size: 14 residues. The CDR3 nucleotides read TGTGCCAGCAGCGGGGGGACAGGGTTTGAGACCCAGTACTTC. This codes for CASSGGTGFETQYF.

The chain combines TRBV6-2 or TRBV6-3 with TRBJ2-1; D is undetermined. This CDR3 has 12 residues. V was trimmed by 0 bases and J by 8 bases, leaving 5 bases between them. The V gene's germline CDR1 is MNHEY and CDR2 SVGEGT. Written as DNA, the CDR3 is TGTGCCAGCAGTTACTCGAGATATGAGCAGTTCTTC. It translates to CASSYSRYEQFF.

The chain couples TRBV28 to TRBJ2-5, with a possible D match to TRBD1 (5 bases). CDR1 and CDR2 (germline): MDHEN, SYDVKM. The CDR3 is 16 residues long. V lost 1 base, J lost 4 bases, and 16 bases lay in between. The CDR3 DNA reads as TGTGCCAGCAGTTTATCAGGGCCGTTGGTAGGAGAGACCCAGTACTTC. Translating it yields CASSLSGPLVGETQYF.

This chain links TRBV27 with TRBJ2-7; TRBD2 agrees at 7 bases. V lost 5 bases and J lost 2; bases outside the gene matches: 9. The CDR3 runs 15 residues. Per the germline V gene, CDR1 is MNHEY and CDR2 is SMNVEV (reference sequence). Written as DNA, the CDR3 is TGTGCCAGCAGTCCGCGACGGGGGGAACCCTACGAGCAGTACTTC. Encoded protein: CASSPRRGEPYEQYF.

V is TRBV19 and J is TRBJ1-5; the D gene is possibly TRBD1 (6 bases). Per the germline V gene, CDR1 is LNHDA and CDR2 is SQIVND (reference sequence). V shed 10 bases and J shed 5 bases, with 18 bases lying between them. The CDR3 covers 14 residues. The CDR3 loop is CATKSGVADQPQHF. Written as DNA, the CDR3 is TGTGCCACAAAATCAGGGGTGGCCGATCAGCCCCAGCATTTT.

The V and J genes are TRBV28 and TRBJ1-1, with 10 positions matching TRBD1. Germline V gene data show CDR1 as MDHEN and CDR2 as SYDVKM. The CDR3 is made up of 12 amino acids. The J segment lost 14 bases and the V segment lost 6 bases, leaving 9 bases of the junction unmatched. The CDR3 DNA sequence: TGTGCCAGCAGCGCTCGACAGGGGGCAGGGTTCTTT. It translates to CASSARQGAGFF. The full variable domain, completed using reference TRBV28 and TRBJ1-1, is DVKVTQSSRYLVKRTGEKVFLECVQDMDHENMFWYRQDPGLGLRLIYFSYDVKMKEKGDIPEGYSVSREKKERFSLILESASTNQTSMYLCASSARQGAGFFGQGTRLTVV.

This clone was seen a single time. The chain is built from TRBV7-2 and TRBJ2-5; TRBD2 agrees at 7 bases. The length of the CDR3 is 14 residues. Trimming at V came to 3 bases and at J to 4 bases, leaving 5 bases not matched to a gene. Germline CDR1 SGHTA, CDR2 FQGNSA. The DNA for the CDR3 is TGTGCCAGCAGCTTCCAAGCGGGGCGAGAGACCCAGTACTTC. Translating it yields CASSFQAGRETQYF.

This chain links TRBV13 with TRBJ1-6, with D tentatively TRBD1 (5 bases). Trimming shortened V by 5 bases and J by 10 bases, and 15 bases separated the two germline ends. The CDR3 is 14 residues long. Germline values: CDR1 PRHDT, CDR2 FYEKMQ (reference sequence). In DNA form, the CDR3 reads TGTGCCAGCAGCCCTTGGAGGGGAATGTCACCCCTCCACTTT. It specifies CASSPWRGMSPLHF.

A note on this clone: The same CDR3 arises from other DNA sequences in this sample as well. The V and J genes are TRBV6-1 and TRBJ2-7; TRBD2 matches 8 bases. After removal of 0 bases from V and 5 bases from J, the junction contained 6 bases not matched to a gene. The CDR3 runs to 15 residues. Germline values: CDR1 MNHNS, CDR2 SASEGT. This CDR3 reads CASSEASGGPDEQYF. In nucleotides, the CDR3 is TGTGCCAGCAGTGAAGCTTCGGGGGGGCCCGACGAGCAGTACTTC.

The chain is built from TRBV14 and TRBJ1-1, with D hard to call. Per germline, CDR1 SGHDN and CDR2 FVKESK. The CDR3 is 11 residues long. V was trimmed by 0 bases and J by 8 bases, leaving 4 bases between them. CDR3 DNA sequence: TGTGCCAGCAGCCAAGACTTAGAAGCTTTCTTT. It translates to CASSQDLEAFF.